This T cell receptor (beta chain) comes out of a study of cytotoxic CD8 clonotypes in ibrutinib-treated CLL. Sequencing used immunoSEQ multiplex PCR; TCRdb keeps in-frame clones, though not all of them. Among 35,000 or so clones listed, 69% were seen once. Trimming took 5 bases from V and 7 from J, leaving 12 bases between them. The CDR3 is 14 amino acids. Germline assignment: CDR1 SGHTA and CDR2 FQGNSA. This TCR came from a human donor with chronic lymphocytic leukemia. J is TRBJ1-6 and V is TRBV7-2; D is possibly TRBD1 (5 bases). This sample comprised PBMCs, obtained before ibrutinib treatment. The CDR3 here is CASSPGGGNSPLHF. In DNA, the CDR3 is TGTGCCAGCAGCCCGGGCGGGGGGAATTCACCCCTCCACTTT.